Listed here is a single T cell receptor beta chain. This record belongs to a study of OX40 agonist ivuxolimab in advanced cancers. This table comes from immunoSEQ multiplex PCR, and its TCRdb copy is limited to in-frame clones, with some not included. Among approximately 84,000 clones, 89% were seen once, and the ten largest hold roughly 0.19%. The V end was cut by 2 bases, the J end by 8 bases, with 11 bases between. CDR1 is SGHRS and CDR2 is YFSETQ in the germline V gene. The CDR3 totals 14 residues. This clonotype was obtained from an adult with an advanced solid tumor such as melanoma, head and neck, liver or kidney cancer. Sequenced material: CD4+ or CD8+ T cells sorted from blood, taken in a trial of the OX40 agonist ivuxolimab. This chain joins TRBV5-1 and TRBJ1-6, with D hard to call. CDR3 nucleotide sequence: TGCGCCAGCAGCTTAACCCCGTCGGATTCACCCCTCCACTTT. Protein product: CASSLTPSDSPLHF.